This record concerns one T cell receptor (beta chain) sequence. The data stem from a study of shared clonotypes between healthy human individuals. Only CD45RO-negative cells positively selected for CCR7 counted as naive CD8 cells, so terminally differentiated effector memory CD45RA+ cells were excluded. Assay: immunoSEQ multiplex PCR; the TCRdb copy retains only in-frame clones and omits some. The sample lists more than 2 million clones; just under 95% were seen once. The material sequenced was naive CD8+ T cells from PBMCs. The source of this sequence is a young man in good health. Some clones in this sample may be carry-over from other donors' samples.

The CDR3 protein is CASSVWGSGVPTDTQYF. Here the CDR3 DNA reads TGTGCCAGCAGCGTATGGGGTAGCGGAGTCCCGACTGATACGCAGTATTTT. The chain has TRBV9 and TRBJ2-3, with D perhaps matching TRBD2 (6 bases). The length of the CDR3 is 17 residues. Trimming took 1 base from V and 6 from J, leaving 21 bases between them. Germline V CDR1 and CDR2: SGDLS, YYNGEE.